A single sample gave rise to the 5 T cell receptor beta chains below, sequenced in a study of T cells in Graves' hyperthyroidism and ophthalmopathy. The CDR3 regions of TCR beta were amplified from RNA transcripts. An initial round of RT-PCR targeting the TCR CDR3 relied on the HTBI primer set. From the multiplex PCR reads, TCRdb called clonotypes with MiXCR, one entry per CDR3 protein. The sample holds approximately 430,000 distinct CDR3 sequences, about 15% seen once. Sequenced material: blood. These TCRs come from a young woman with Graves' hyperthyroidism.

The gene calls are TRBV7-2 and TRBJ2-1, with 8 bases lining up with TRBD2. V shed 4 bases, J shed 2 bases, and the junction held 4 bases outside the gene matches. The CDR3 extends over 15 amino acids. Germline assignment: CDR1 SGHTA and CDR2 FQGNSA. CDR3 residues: CASSSGRGTYNEQFF. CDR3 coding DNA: TGTGCCAGCAGCTCCGGGAGGGGTACCTACAATGAGCAGTTCTTC.

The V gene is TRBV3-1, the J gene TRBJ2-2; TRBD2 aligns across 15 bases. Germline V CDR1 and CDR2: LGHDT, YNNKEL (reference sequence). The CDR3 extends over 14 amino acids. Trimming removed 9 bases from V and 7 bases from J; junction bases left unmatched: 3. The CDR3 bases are TGTGCCAGTGGACTAGCGGGAGGGTACGGGGAGCTGTTTTTT. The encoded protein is CASGLAGGYGELFF.

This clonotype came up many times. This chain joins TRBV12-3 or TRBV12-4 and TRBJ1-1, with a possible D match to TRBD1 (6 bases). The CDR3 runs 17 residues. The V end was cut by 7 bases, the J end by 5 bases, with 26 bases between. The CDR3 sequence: CASNLGGTGWGRTEAFF. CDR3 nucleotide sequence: TGTGCCAGCAACTTGGGTGGTACAGGGTGGGGAAGAACTGAAGCTTTCTTT.

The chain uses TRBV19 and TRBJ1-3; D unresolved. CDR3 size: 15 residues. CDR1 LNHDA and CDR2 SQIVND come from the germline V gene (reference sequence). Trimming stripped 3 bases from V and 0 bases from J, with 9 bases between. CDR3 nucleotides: TGTGCCAGTAGTATGCGCGGAATCTCTGGAAACACCATATATTTT. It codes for CASSMRGISGNTIYF.

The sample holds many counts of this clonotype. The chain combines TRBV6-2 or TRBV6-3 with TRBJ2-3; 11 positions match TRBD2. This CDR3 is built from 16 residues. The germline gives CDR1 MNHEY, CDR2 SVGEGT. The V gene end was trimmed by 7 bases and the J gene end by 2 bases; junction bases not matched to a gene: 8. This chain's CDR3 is CASNLLAGEFTDTQYF. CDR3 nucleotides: TGTGCCAGCAATCTACTAGCGGGGGAGTTCACAGATACGCAGTATTTT.